The 11 T cell receptor beta chains below all came from one sample that was sequenced in a study of blood T cell repertoires in COVID-19. TCRdb's copy holds only in-frame clones and misses some; the assay was immunoSEQ multiplex PCR. Here the sample spans roughly 250,000 clones, 70% to 90% being singletons. The sample consisted of PBMCs or T cells enriched from blood (not recorded which). The receptors were gathered from a woman in her twenties or thirties who had recovered from COVID-19.

The V gene is TRBV6-5, the J gene TRBJ1-2, with D possibly TRBD1 on 5 matching bases. Germline V gene data show CDR1 as MNHEY and CDR2 as SVGAGI. This CDR3 region has 13 residues. The V gene lost 6 bases and the J gene lost 1 base, with 9 bases spanning the gap. CDR3 DNA sequence: TGTGCCAGCAGGACAGATAATAACTATGGCTACACCTTC. It codes for CASRTDNNYGYTF.

This clone has only one observation. The chain joins TRBV6-5 to TRBJ1-2; D is uncertain. This CDR3 is 14 amino acids long. Trimming took 2 bases from V and 2 from J, leaving 9 bases between them. Germline CDR1 and CDR2: MNHEY and SVGAGI. The CDR3 region is CASSYVSGNYGYTF. The DNA of the CDR3 is TGTGCCAGCAGTTACGTCTCGGGGAACTATGGCTACACCTTC.

The chain combines TRBV28 with TRBJ1-5; D is unclear. The CDR3 consists of 13 residues. The V end was cut by 3 bases, the J end by 10 bases, with 13 bases between. Germline-derived CDR1 and CDR2 are MDHEN and SYDVKM. CDR3 sequence: CASSLHTQTPQHF. CDR3 DNA: TGTGCCAGCAGTTTGCACACCCAAACCCCCCAGCATTTT.

The rearrangement links TRBV6-5 to TRBJ2-3; TRBD2 matches at 8 bases. The CDR3 sequence is 14 residues long. The junction had 4 bases not matched to a gene; V was cut back by 6 bases and J by 2 bases. Germline V gene data show CDR1 as MNHEY and CDR2 as SVGAGI. The CDR3 DNA reads TGTGCCAGCAGGAAGACTAGCGCCACAGATACGCAGTATTTT. Its protein is CASRKTSATDTQYF.

This clone was seen only a few times. CDR3 nucleotide sequence: TGTGCCAGTAGGACTACCGGGACAGGGCCCTCTGGAAACACCATATATTTT. Its translation: CASRTTGTGPSGNTIYF. V usage is TRBV19 and J usage is TRBJ1-3, with TRBD1 matching 9 bases. V gave up 6 bases and J gave up 0 bases; unmatched junction bases: 9. The CDR3 length is 17 residues. Germline lookup yields CDR1 LNHDA and CDR2 SQIVND (reference sequence). Full variable domain (missing parts from reference TRBV19 and TRBJ1-3): DGGITQSPKYLFRKEGQNVTLSCEQNLNHDAMYWYRQDPGQGLRLIYYSQIVNDFQKGDIAEGYSVSREKKESFPLTVTSAQKNPTAFYLCASRTTGTGPSGNTIYFGEGSWLTVV.

In DNA, the CDR3 is TGTGCCACGCAGGGTATTGTTGGCTACACCTTC. Translation: CATQGIVGYTF. This chain joins TRBV10-3 and TRBJ1-2; tentatively, D is TRBD1 (5 bases). The germline CDR1 and CDR2 sequences are ENHRY and SYGVKD. The CDR3 runs 11 residues. Trimming stripped 10 bases from V and 7 bases from J, with 13 bases between.

The rearrangement links TRBV5-6 to TRBJ1-2; perhaps TRBD1 as D (5 bases). CDR1 and CDR2 (germline): SGHDT, YYEEEE. This CDR3 comprises 12 residues. With 4 bases removed from V and 7 bases from J, the gap between germline ends came to 11 bases. As DNA, the CDR3 is TGTGCCAGCAGCCCCGGGGGTGTTGGCTACACCTTC. Encoded protein: CASSPGGVGYTF.

This clone was seen a single time. This chain connects TRBV6-5 to TRBJ2-7; D is possibly TRBD1 (6 bases). Germline V gene lookup returns CDR1 MNHEY and CDR2 SVGAGI. Trimming left V 7 bases short and J 2 bases short, with 18 bases between. This CDR3 region has 15 residues. In DNA form, the CDR3 reads TGTGCCAGCACTTTCAATAACAGGGTTACCTACGAGCAGTACTTC. Translation gives CASTFNNRVTYEQYF.

The chain employs TRBV28 and TRBJ2-3, with no clear D. Trimming removed 5 bases at V and 0 bases at J, with 3 bases between. Germline assignment: CDR1 MDHEN and CDR2 SYDVKM. The CDR3 spans 12 residues. In DNA, the CDR3 is TGTGCCAGCAGTCGTAGCACAGATACGCAGTATTTT. Residues: CASSRSTDTQYF.

A few counts support this clone. The chain recombines TRBV9 with TRBJ2-1; D possibly corresponds to TRBD2 (6 bases). V lost 0 bases, J lost 10 bases, and 14 bases lay in between. Germline V gene lookup returns CDR1 SGDLS and CDR2 YYNGEE. The CDR3 contains 14 residues. CDR3 nucleotide sequence: TGTGCCAGCAGCGTAGAAGTTAGCGGAGCGGAGCAGTTCTTC. Protein sequence: CASSVEVSGAEQFF. Supplemented by reference TRBV9 and TRBJ2-1, the full variable domain reads DSGVTQTPKHLITATGQRVTLRCSPRSGDLSVYWYQQSLDQGLQFLIQYYNGEERAKGNILERFSAQQFPDLHSELNLSSLELGDSALYFCASSVEVSGAEQFFGPGTRLTVL.

V usage is TRBV5-5 and J usage is TRBJ1-5; 7 bases are a match to TRBD1. Trimming cost V 1 base and J 7 bases; bases outside gene matches: 5. This CDR3 spans 14 amino acids. Looked up from germline, CDR1 is SGHKS and CDR2 is YYEKEE (reference sequence). CDR3 residues: CASSLTGAGQPQHF. CDR3 DNA sequence: TGTGCCAGCAGCTTGACAGGGGCAGGACAGCCCCAGCATTTT.